One and the same sample provided the 15 T cell receptor beta chains below, sequenced in a study of blood T cell repertoires in COVID-19 (dated by TCRdb to about 2020). Receptor libraries were prepared by the immunoSEQ multiplex PCR assay. TCRdb provides this immuneACCESS table in a form limited to in-frame rearrangements. Some clones are lacking; in checked studies, under half of them reflect an unresolved V gene, and why the rest are absent is not known. Here the sample has approximately 90,000 clones; around 85% occur a single time. The top ten constitute 20% to 25% of the sample. The sample was peripheral blood. These TCRs come from an older man with active or convalescent COVID-19.

This chain uses TRBV5-5 with TRBJ1-4, with 8 nucleotides matching TRBD1. The length of the CDR3 is 15 residues. The germline V gene encodes CDR1 SGHKS and CDR2 YYEKEE (reference sequence). The J segment lost 6 bases and the V segment lost 4 bases, leaving 8 bases of the junction unmatched. This CDR3 reads CASSNTPGQDEKLFF. The CDR3 nucleotides are TGTGCCAGCAGCAATACGCCGGGACAGGATGAAAAACTGTTTTTT.

The chain employs TRBV27 and TRBJ1-5; unclear D gene. CDR3 length: 14 residues. CDR1 is MNHEY, CDR2 SMNVEV, per germline (reference sequence). V was shortened by 6 bases and J by 4 bases, with 13 bases between the two germline ends. For the CDR3, the DNA is TGTGCCAGCAGCAGTTCCATAAGAAATCAGCCCCAGCATTTT. The encoded protein is CASSSSIRNQPQHF.

This chain connects TRBV27 to TRBJ2-2; 13 nucleotides line up with TRBD2. The germline V gene encodes CDR1 MNHEY and CDR2 SMNVEV (reference sequence). This CDR3 contains 18 residues. V was pared by 0 bases and J by 5 bases, with 6 bases of the junction left unmatched. In nucleotides, the CDR3 is TGTGCCAGCAGTTTATCGCTACTAGCGGGGGGGACAACCGGGGAGCTGTTTTTT. Translating gives CASSLSLLAGGTTGELFF.

This clone came up many times. The CDR3 region is CASSRSPGHGYTF. Written as DNA, the CDR3 is TGTGCCAGCAGCCGCTCGCCCGGACACGGCTACACCTTC. This chain links TRBV12-3 or TRBV12-4 with TRBJ1-2, with TRBD1 as a possible D gene (5 bases). The CDR3 covers 13 residues. V was clipped by 6 bases and J by 8 bases, with 16 bases between them.

This sequence joins TRBV18 and TRBJ2-7, with TRBD2 matching over 8 bases. The germline CDR1 and CDR2 sequences are KGHSH and LQKENI. This CDR3 contains 16 residues. The trim removed 3 bases at V and 3 bases at J, leaving 10 bases unmatched. The CDR3: CASSPLPGTSHYEQYF. The DNA of the CDR3 is TGTGCCAGCTCACCTCTACCCGGGACTAGTCACTACGAGCAGTACTTC. Together with reference TRBV18 and TRBJ2-7, the CDR3 gives the full variable domain: NAGVMQNPRHLVRRRGQEARLRCSPMKGHSHVYWYRQLPEEGLKFMVYLQKENIIDESGMPKERFSAEFPKEGPSILRIQQVVRGDSAAYFCASSPLPGTSHYEQYFGPGTRLTVT.

The rearrangement uses TRBV6-6 and TRBJ2-7; possibly TRBD2 for D (5 bases). The germline gives CDR1 MNHNY, CDR2 SVGAGI (reference sequence). Trimming removed 2 bases at V and 7 bases at J, with 12 bases between. The length of the CDR3 is 13 residues. The CDR3 DNA reads as TGTGCCAGCAGTTACGAGGGAGTGGGTGAGCAGTACTTC. Its protein is CASSYEGVGEQYF.

The chain links TRBV7-2 to TRBJ1-3; TRBD1 matches 8 bases. The germline V gene has CDR1 SGHTA and CDR2 FQGNSA. The CDR3 spans 15 residues. V shed 5 bases and J 4 bases; nucleotides not matched to a gene: 7. The DNA for the CDR3 is TGTGCCAGCAGCGCCAACAGGGGGTCCGGAAACACCATATATTTT. Amino acid sequence: CASSANRGSGNTIYF.

This clone has just one count. The CDR3 bases are TGTGCCAGTAGGGGGCCTGAAACTGAAGCTTTCTTT. It encodes CASRGPETEAFF. The chain recombines TRBV19 with TRBJ1-1, with D perhaps TRBD1 (5 bases). V was cut by 6 bases and J by 5 bases, with 10 bases left in between. This CDR3 is 12 amino acids long. Per the germline V gene, CDR1 is LNHDA and CDR2 is SQIVND (reference sequence). Full variable domain (outside the CDR3, taken from reference TRBV19 and TRBJ1-1): DGGITQSPKYLFRKEGQNVTLSCEQNLNHDAMYWYRQDPGQGLRLIYYSQIVNDFQKGDIAEGYSVSREKKESFPLTVTSAQKNPTAFYLCASRGPETEAFFGQGTRLTVV.

This clone was counted a single time. The genes are TRBV5-6 and TRBJ2-5; 12 bases agree with TRBD1. The CDR3 is 17 residues long. Trimming removed 0 bases from V and 5 bases from J; junction bases left unmatched: 8. Germline CDR1 reads SGHDT; CDR2 reads YYEEEE. This chain's CDR3 is CASSLVGGQGAGETQYF. The CDR3, as DNA: TGTGCCAGCAGCTTGGTGGGGGGACAGGGGGCGGGCGAGACCCAGTACTTC.

This clone was found a few times. V usage is TRBV18 and J usage is TRBJ2-7; no definite D call. This CDR3 is built from 14 residues. V was pared by 3 bases and J by 4 bases, with 13 bases between. Germline V CDR1 and CDR2: KGHSH, LQKENI. This chain's CDR3 is CASSPVNARYEQYF. The CDR3 DNA reads TGTGCCAGCTCACCCGTAAACGCCCGGTACGAGCAGTACTTC.

V usage is TRBV2 and J usage is TRBJ1-1; D possibly corresponds to TRBD1 (5 bases). The CDR3 is made up of 15 amino acids. V was clipped by 4 bases and J by 1 base, with 13 bases between them. Germline V gene lookup returns CDR1 SNHLY and CDR2 FYNNEI. CDR3 DNA sequence: TGTGCCAGCAGTGTGGAGGGGTTTGAGAACACTGAAGCTTTCTTT. Translating gives CASSVEGFENTEAFF.

The rearrangement uses TRBV3-1 (or the pseudogene TRBV3-2) and TRBJ2-4; 9 bases match TRBD2. Looked up from germline, CDR1 is LGHDT and CDR2 is YNNKEL (reference sequence). After removal of 3 bases from V and 2 bases from J, the junction contained 2 bases not matched to a gene. CDR3 size: 15 residues. Written as DNA, the CDR3 is TGTGCCAGCAGCCAGGCTAGCGGGACCAAAAACATTCAGTACTTC. Its protein is CASSQASGTKNIQYF.

The J gene is TRBJ2-3, the V gene TRBV6-2 or TRBV6-3, with TRBD1 matching over 9 bases. The CDR3 sequence is 16 residues long. Unmatched junction bases numbered 15, after V lost 6 bases and J lost 8 bases. Germline lookup yields CDR1 MNHEY and CDR2 SVGEGT. The DNA for the CDR3 is TGTGCCAGCAGCCCTCGTCCCGGGACAGGGACCGGTACGCAGTATTTT. Residues: CASSPRPGTGTGTQYF.

This clone was detected once. The V and J genes are TRBV4-3 and TRBJ1-1; D might be TRBD1 (5 bases). The germline V gene has CDR1 LGHNA and CDR2 YSLEER. V shed 1 base and J shed 5 bases, with 14 bases lying between them. The CDR3 is made up of 15 amino acids. Written as DNA, the CDR3 is TGCGCCAGCAGCCAAGTGGGGGGTAGGCGAACTGAAGCTTTCTTT. This encodes CASSQVGGRRTEAFF.

There are a few counts of this clone. V usage is TRBV10-1 and J usage is TRBJ2-7; the D gene is possibly TRBD1 (6 bases). Germline CDR1 is WNHNN and CDR2 is SYGVQD (reference sequence). Trimming stripped 3 bases from V and 3 bases from J, with 15 bases between. This CDR3 contains 15 residues. This chain's CDR3 is CASSEKGVEGYEQYF. As DNA, the CDR3 is TGCGCCAGCAGTGAAAAGGGGGTTGAGGGCTACGAGCAGTACTTC.